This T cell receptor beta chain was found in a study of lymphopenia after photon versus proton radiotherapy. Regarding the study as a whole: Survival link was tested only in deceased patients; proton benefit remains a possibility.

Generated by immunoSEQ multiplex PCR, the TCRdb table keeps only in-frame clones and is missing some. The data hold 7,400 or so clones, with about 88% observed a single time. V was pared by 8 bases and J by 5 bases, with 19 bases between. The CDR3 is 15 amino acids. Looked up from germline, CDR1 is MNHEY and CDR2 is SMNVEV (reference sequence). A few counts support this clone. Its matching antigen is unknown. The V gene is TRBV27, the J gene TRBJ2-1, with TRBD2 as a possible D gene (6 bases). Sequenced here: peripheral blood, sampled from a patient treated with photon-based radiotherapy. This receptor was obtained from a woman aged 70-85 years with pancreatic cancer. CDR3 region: CASSLYVRGNNEQFF. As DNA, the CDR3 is TGTGCCAGCTCCCTTTATGTGCGGGGCAACAATGAGCAGTTCTTC.